The clone carrying this T cell receptor beta chain was counted once. The sample comes from a study of blood T cell repertoires in COVID-19. Across the whole study: The study drew acute and convalescent COVID-19 samples from the United States, Italy and Spain. From T cells, B-cell-depleted T cells, or PBMCs came the material, which was cDNA or gDNA.

Per the authors' pipeline: Estimated nucleated cell counts came from reference gene primer amplification. Some clones are missing from TCRdb's copy, which holds only in-frame ones; the method was immunoSEQ multiplex PCR. That table furnishes V, J and clone size, whereas the DNA furnished D and trimming. Of about 95,000 clones in the sample, under 90% were seen once. Specimen: peripheral blood. The origin of this receptor is a human donor in a cohort sampled during active COVID-19.

CDR3 sequence reads: CASTLGLAGEGQETQYF. The CDR3 DNA reads TGTGCCAGCACCCTAGGACTAGCGGGGGAGGGGCAAGAGACCCAGTACTTC. The chain joins TRBV7-6 to TRBJ2-5; 13 bases agree with TRBD2. The CDR3 contains 17 residues. The V and J ends lost 7 bases and 2 bases, in that order; junction bases with no gene match: 10. CDR1 and CDR2 from the germline V gene are SGHVS and FNYEAQ.